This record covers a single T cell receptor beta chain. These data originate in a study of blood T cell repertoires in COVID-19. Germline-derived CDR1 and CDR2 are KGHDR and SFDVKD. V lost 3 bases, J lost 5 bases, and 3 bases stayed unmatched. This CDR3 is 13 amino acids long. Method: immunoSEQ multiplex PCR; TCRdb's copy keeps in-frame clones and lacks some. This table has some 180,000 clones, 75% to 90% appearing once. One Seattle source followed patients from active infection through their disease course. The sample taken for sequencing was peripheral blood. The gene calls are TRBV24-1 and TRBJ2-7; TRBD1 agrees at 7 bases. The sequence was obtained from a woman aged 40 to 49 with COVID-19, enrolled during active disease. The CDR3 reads CATSDRQGNEQYF. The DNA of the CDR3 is TGTGCCACCAGTGATAGACAGGGCAACGAGCAGTACTTC.